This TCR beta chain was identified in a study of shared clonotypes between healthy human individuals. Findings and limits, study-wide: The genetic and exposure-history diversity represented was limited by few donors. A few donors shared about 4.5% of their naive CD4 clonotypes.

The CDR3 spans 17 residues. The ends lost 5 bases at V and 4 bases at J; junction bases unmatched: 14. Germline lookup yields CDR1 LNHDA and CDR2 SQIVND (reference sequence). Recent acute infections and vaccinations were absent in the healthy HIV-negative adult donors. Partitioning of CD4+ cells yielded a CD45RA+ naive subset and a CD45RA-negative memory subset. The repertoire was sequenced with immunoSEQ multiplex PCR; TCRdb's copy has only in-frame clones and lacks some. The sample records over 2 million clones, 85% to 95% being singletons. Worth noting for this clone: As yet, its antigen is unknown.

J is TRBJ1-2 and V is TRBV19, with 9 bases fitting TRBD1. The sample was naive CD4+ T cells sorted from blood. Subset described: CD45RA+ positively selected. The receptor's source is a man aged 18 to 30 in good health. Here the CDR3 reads CASSPREGQGLSYGYTF. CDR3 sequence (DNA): TGTGCCAGTAGTCCGCGTGAAGGACAGGGGTTGAGCTATGGCTACACCTTC.